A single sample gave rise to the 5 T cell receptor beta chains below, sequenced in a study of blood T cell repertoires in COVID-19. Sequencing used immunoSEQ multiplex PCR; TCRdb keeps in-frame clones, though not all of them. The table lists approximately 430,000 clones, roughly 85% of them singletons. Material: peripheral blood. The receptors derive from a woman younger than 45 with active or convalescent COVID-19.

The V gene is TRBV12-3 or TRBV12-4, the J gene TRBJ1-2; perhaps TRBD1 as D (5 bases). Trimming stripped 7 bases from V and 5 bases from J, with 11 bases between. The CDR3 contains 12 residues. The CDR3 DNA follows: TGTGCCAGCACCCTTAGGGGTTATGGCTACACCTTC. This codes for CASTLRGYGYTF.

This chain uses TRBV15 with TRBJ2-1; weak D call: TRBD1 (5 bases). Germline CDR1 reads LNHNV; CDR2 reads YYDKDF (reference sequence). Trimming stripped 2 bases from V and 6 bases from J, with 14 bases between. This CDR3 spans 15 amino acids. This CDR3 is CATSRPLTALNEQFF. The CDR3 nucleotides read TGTGCCACCAGCAGACCATTGACAGCTCTCAATGAGCAGTTCTTC.

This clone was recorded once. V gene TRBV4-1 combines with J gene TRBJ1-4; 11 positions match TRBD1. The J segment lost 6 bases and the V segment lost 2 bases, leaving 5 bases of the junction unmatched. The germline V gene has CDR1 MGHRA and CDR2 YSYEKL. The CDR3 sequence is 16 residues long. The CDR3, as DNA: TGCGCCAGCAGCCAACCGCTGGGACAGGGGGATGAAAAACTGTTTTTT. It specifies CASSQPLGQGDEKLFF.

The CDR3 nucleotides are TGTGCCAGCAGCTTGGATGGAGGGCGCAACTATGGCTACACCTTC. Translating gives CASSLDGGRNYGYTF. The rearrangement links TRBV5-5 to TRBJ1-2; D gene uncertain. Deletions cut 0 bases from V and 2 bases from J, with 11 bases between. The CDR3 sequence is 15 residues long. Per the germline V gene, CDR1 is SGHKS and CDR2 is YYEKEE (reference sequence).

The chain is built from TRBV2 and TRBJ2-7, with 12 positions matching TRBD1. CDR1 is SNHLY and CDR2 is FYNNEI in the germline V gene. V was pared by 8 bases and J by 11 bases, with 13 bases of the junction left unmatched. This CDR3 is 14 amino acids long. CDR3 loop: CASSDRDRGRSEYF. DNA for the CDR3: TGTGCCAGCTCTGACCGGGACAGGGGGCGGTCCGAGTACTTC.